This record covers a single TCR beta chain. Its target is not known. PCR primers comprised 60 Vbeta and 13 Jbeta primers. Libraries were prepared by immunoSEQ multiplex PCR; TCRdb keeps only in-frame clonotypes and omits some of them. Among under 150,000 clones, about 74% were seen once, and the ten largest hold 4.9%. Trimming stripped 5 bases from V and 2 bases from J, with 13 bases between. This CDR3 is built from 16 residues. The germline gives CDR1 SEHNR, CDR2 FQNEAQ (reference sequence). This record belongs to a study of cytomegalovirus exposure and HLA in healthy donors. Study-level information: Earlier, 95 million to 130 million unique TCR beta sequences were recovered from about 170 million T cells by an analysis. Across some 400 genotyped donors, approximately 81% landed in the Caucasian-associated ancestry cluster.

General study points: Among donors in an Asian-associated ancestry cluster, a later analysis reportedly found fewer N-insertions than the approximately 670-donor mean. CMV serostatus was the sole immune exposure data available.

The receptor's source is a woman aged 45-65 years in good health and CMV-seronegative. What was sequenced was PBMCs. The chain is built from TRBV7-9 and TRBJ1-6; no clear D gene. For the CDR3, the DNA is TGTGCCAGCAGCCCCGTGGTGGGCGCCTATAATTCACCCCTCCACTTT. Translation: CASSPVVGAYNSPLHF.